The 5 T cell receptor beta chains below were found in one sample sequenced in a study of vaccination and CD4 T cells after COVID-19. The antigens of these receptors remain unknown. Once obtained from cultured CD4+ T cells, the DNA was sequenced using the Oncomine TCR Beta short-read assay. MiXCR was run by TCRdb on the PCR reads, yielding one entry per CDR3 protein. The table has about 17,000 distinct CDR3 sequences, almost 40% seen once. Treatment specified: approximately nine-day PBMC culture with coronavirus spike peptide pools or control peptides (ViraFEST assay). Specimen: CD4+ T cells from blood, cultured in vitro. The receptor source for this set is a human donor who had recovered from COVID-19.

The J gene is TRBJ2-2, the V gene TRBV5-1; D is perhaps TRBD2 (6 bases). This CDR3 spans 15 amino acids. With 6 bases removed from V and 4 bases from J, the gap between germline ends came to 16 bases. Germline CDR1 SGHRS, CDR2 YFSETQ. The CDR3 sequence is CASNPGGVITGELFF. The DNA for the CDR3 is TGCGCCAGCAACCCTGGCGGGGTTATCACCGGGGAGCTGTTTTTT.

J is TRBJ2-2 and V is TRBV18; perhaps TRBD2 as D (5 bases). Trimming removed 5 bases at V and 5 bases at J, with 9 bases between. Germline CDR1 reads KGHSH; CDR2 reads LQKENI. There are 13 residues in the CDR3. The CDR3 DNA is TGTGCCAGCTCAGGAGGCGGGACCGGGGAGCTGTTTTTT. The encoded protein is CASSGGGTGELFF.

The chain joins TRBV12-3 or TRBV12-4 to TRBJ1-1; D gene ambiguous. Trimming stripped 5 bases from V and 0 bases from J, with 4 bases between. This CDR3 spans 12 amino acids. The CDR3, as DNA: TGTGCCAGCAGTCACATGAACACTGAAGCTTTCTTT. It yields the protein CASSHMNTEAFF.

This clonotype was counted a few times. This chain connects TRBV24-1 to TRBJ2-1; 10 bases fit TRBD2. V lost 7 bases and J lost 4; bases outside the gene matches: 6. CDR1 KGHDR and CDR2 SFDVKD come from the germline V gene. This CDR3 contains 15 residues. CDR3 DNA: TGTGCCACCAGCCTTAGCGGGAGGACTTACAATGAGCAGTTCTTC. Translated, it gives CATSLSGRTYNEQFF.

The chain recombines TRBV20-1 with TRBJ2-1; D not resolved. V shed 4 bases and J shed 8 bases, with 18 bases lying between them. Germline values: CDR1 DFQATT, CDR2 SNEGSKA (reference sequence). The CDR3 sequence is 14 residues long. The chain's CDR3 is CSAKGELVSDEQFF. Here the CDR3 DNA reads TGCAGTGCTAAAGGCGAGCTGGTTTCGGATGAGCAGTTCTTC.